This T cell receptor (beta chain) was obtained from a study of radiotherapy plus CTLA-4 blockade in lung cancer. As for the study in general: Across the patients, objective responses occurred in less than 20%, and disease control in approximately 30%. Study findings and constraints: Subsequent to radiotherapy plus ipilimumab, tumor-derived TCR clones underwent expansion in blood. With interferon-beta, early dynamics of blood T cell clones were reported to best predict response.

Germline V gene lookup returns CDR1 PRHDT and CDR2 FYEKMQ (reference sequence). Trimming removed 2 bases at V and 5 bases at J, with 4 bases between. The CDR3 spans 12 residues. With respect to this clone: Its antigen remains unknown.

Profiling relied on immunoSEQ multiplex PCR, and the TCRdb table lists in-frame clones only, not all of them. The sample has roughly 68,000 clones; roughly 75% are singletons. In chemo-refractory metastatic non-small-cell lung cancer, patients got ipilimumab CTLA-4 blockade together with focal radiation. The starting material was peripheral blood, obtained from a patient treated with radiotherapy plus ipilimumab. The chain combines TRBV13 with TRBJ1-5; D is uncertain. This receptor was obtained from a human donor with non-small cell lung cancer who had a complete response to radiotherapy plus ipilimumab. The CDR3 bases are TGTGCCAGCAGCTTACCGGATCAGCCCCAGCATTTT. Translating it yields CASSLPDQPQHF.